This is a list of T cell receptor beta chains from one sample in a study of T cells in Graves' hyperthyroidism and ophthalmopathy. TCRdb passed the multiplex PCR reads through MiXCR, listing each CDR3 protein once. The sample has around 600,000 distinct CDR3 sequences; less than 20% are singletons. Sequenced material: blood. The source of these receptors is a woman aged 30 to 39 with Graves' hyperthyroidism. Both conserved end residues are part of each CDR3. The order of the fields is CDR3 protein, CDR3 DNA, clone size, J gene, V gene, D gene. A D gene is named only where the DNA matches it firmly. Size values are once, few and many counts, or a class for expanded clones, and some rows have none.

CAITELAGGPFRPQQFF,TGTGCCATCACCGAACTAGCGGGAGGGCCGTTTCGCCCGCAACAGTTCTTC,many,TRBJ2-1,TRBV10-3,TRBD2
CASSPWAGRDTQYF,TGTGCCAGCAGCCCGTGGGCGGGGAGAGATACGCAGTATTTT,few,TRBJ2-3,TRBV6-1,-
CASSQDLILAGNYNEQFF,TGCGCCAGCAGCCAAGATCTGATACTAGCGGGGAACTACAATGAGCAGTTCTTC,few,TRBJ2-1,TRBV4-1,TRBD2
CSAIRINGGQETQYF,TGCAGTGCTATTAGAATCAACGGGGGTCAGGAGACCCAGTACTTC,-,TRBJ2-5,TRBV20-1,-
CSVEVAPPEAFF,TGCAGCGTTGAAGTGGCTCCCCCTGAAGCTTTCTTT,-,TRBJ1-1,TRBV29-1,-
CASSASGTENTEAFF,TGTGCCAGCAGTGCATCCGGGACGGAGAACACTGAAGCTTTCTTT,many,TRBJ1-1,TRBV12-3/TRBV12-4,-
CASSFWQNTGELFF,TGTGCCAGCAGTTTCTGGCAGAACACCGGGGAGCTGTTTTTT,few,TRBJ2-2,TRBV27,-
CRKDMNTEAFF,TGCAGGAAAGATATGAACACTGAAGCTTTCTTT,many,TRBJ1-1,TRBV20-1,-
CASSPLQRAGGPRSSYEQYF,TGTGCCAGCAGCCCCCTTCAGAGAGCGGGAGGGCCTCGGAGCTCCTACGAGCAGTACTTC,few,TRBJ2-7,TRBV3-1,TRBD2
CASSLHLAGNTGELFF,TGTGCCAGCAGCTTACATCTAGCGGGTAACACCGGGGAGCTGTTTTTT,many,TRBJ2-2,TRBV11-2,TRBD2
CSARAESSGSPETQYF,TGCAGTGCTAGAGCGGAATCCAGCGGGAGCCCAGAGACCCAGTACTTC,many,TRBJ2-5,TRBV20-1,TRBD2
CSAKGTGMYNEQFF,TGCAGTGCTAAGGGGACAGGGATGTACAATGAGCAGTTCTTC,many,TRBJ2-1,TRBV20-1,TRBD1
CASSLGLAGGSSDTQYF,TGTGCCAGCAGCTTAGGACTAGCGGGAGGGAGTTCAGATACGCAGTATTTT,many,TRBJ2-3,TRBV11-2,TRBD2
CASSLALAGTTDTQYF,TGTGCCAGCAGCTTAGCGCTGGCAGGGACCACAGATACGCAGTATTTT,few,TRBJ2-3,TRBV7-2,-
CASSLGGPGYELFF,TGTGCCAGCAGCTTAGGGGGCCCCGGGTATGAGCTGTTTTTT,-,TRBJ2-2,TRBV7-2,-
CSASVPTYEQYF,TGCAGTGCTAGCGTTCCAACCTACGAGCAGTACTTC,-,TRBJ2-7,TRBV20-1,-